The 10 T cell receptor beta chains below were found in one sample sequenced in a study of T cells in Graves' hyperthyroidism and ophthalmopathy. Researchers amplified the TCR beta CDR3 regions from RNA transcripts. During a first-round RT-PCR of the TCR CDR3, the HTBI primer set was used. From the multiplex PCR reads, TCRdb called clonotypes with MiXCR, one entry per CDR3 protein. Among about 300,000 distinct CDR3 sequences listed, roughly a fifth were seen once. The sequenced sample was blood. The receptors were sampled from a man in his forties or fifties with Graves' ophthalmopathy.

This clonotype was seen repeatedly, ten times or more. V and J are TRBV5-1 and TRBJ2-3; D uncertain. V was clipped by 0 bases and J by 7 bases, with 12 bases between them. The germline V gene has CDR1 SGHRS and CDR2 YFSETQ. The CDR3 is 14 residues long. CDR3 nucleotides: TGCGCCAGCAGCTTGGATCGTAGGACCCATACGCAGTATTTT. Residues: CASSLDRRTHTQYF.

The chain is built from TRBV6-2 or TRBV6-3 and TRBJ1-3, with 8 bases identical to TRBD1. The CDR3 covers 16 residues. Germline V gene sequence: CDR1 MNHEY, CDR2 SVGEGT. Unmatched junction bases numbered 9, after V lost 6 bases and J lost 2 bases. The CDR3 here is CASRDRQGSPGNTIYF. The CDR3 DNA reads as TGTGCCAGCAGAGACAGACAGGGGAGTCCTGGAAACACCATATATTTT.

The rearrangement links TRBV5-1 to TRBJ2-7; 10 bases line up with TRBD1. This CDR3 contains 14 residues. Germline CDR1 is SGHRS and CDR2 is YFSETQ. V shed 3 bases, J shed 3 bases, and the junction held 3 bases outside the gene matches. The CDR3 here is CASSWGQGNYEQYF. DNA for the CDR3: TGCGCCAGCAGCTGGGGACAGGGGAACTACGAGCAGTACTTC.

This clonotype was picked up a small number of times. CDR3 in amino acids: CASVGQGNQPQHF. In DNA form, the CDR3 reads TGTGCCAGCGTAGGACAGGGCAATCAGCCCCAGCATTTT. The chain joins TRBV2 to TRBJ1-5; TRBD1 matches 7 bases. There are 13 residues in the CDR3. The junction had 3 bases not matched to a gene; V was cut back by 8 bases and J by 2 bases. CDR1 is SNHLY, CDR2 FYNNEI, per germline.

The rearrangement uses TRBV6-1 and TRBJ1-5; the match to TRBD1 covers 7 bases. V was clipped by 3 bases and J by 7 bases; unmatched bases: 9. This CDR3 has 15 amino acids. Germline lookup yields CDR1 MNHNS and CDR2 SASEGT. CDR3 protein: CASSETRGLGQPQHF. The CDR3 region has the DNA TGTGCCAGCAGTGAGACGAGGGGGCTCGGGCAGCCCCAGCATTTT.

This clonotype was found many times. The CDR3 DNA is TGTGCCAGCAGTTTGACTAGCGGGGGGTCGCATGAGCAGTTCTTC. This sequence encodes CASSLTSGGSHEQFF. The J gene is TRBJ2-1, the V gene TRBV28; 13 bases are shared with TRBD2. Unmatched junction bases numbered 4, after V lost 3 bases and J lost 8 bases. Per the germline V gene, CDR1 is MDHEN and CDR2 is SYDVKM. The CDR3 consists of 15 residues.

A few counts support this clonotype. The CDR3, as DNA: TGCAGTGCTACAGCAAATTATGGCTACACCTTC. Its translation: CSATANYGYTF. The V gene is TRBV20-1, the J gene TRBJ1-2; no clear D. V lost 4 bases to trimming and J lost 5 bases, with 8 bases between them. The CDR3 extends over 11 amino acids. Looked up from germline, CDR1 is DFQATT and CDR2 is SNEGSKA (reference sequence).

This clonotype was counted a few times. This chain joins TRBV6-1 and TRBJ2-5; TRBD1 aligns across 12 bases. CDR3 size: 13 residues. Germline lookup yields CDR1 MNHNS and CDR2 SASEGT. V shed 9 bases and J 6 bases; nucleotides not matched to a gene: 5. Written as DNA, the CDR3 is TGTGCCAGTGGGACAGGGGGCGGGAAGACCCAGTACTTC. It specifies CASGTGGGKTQYF.

The rearrangement uses TRBV9 and TRBJ2-3; a weak D match, TRBD1 (6 bases). CDR1 is SGDLS, CDR2 YYNGEE, per germline. Between the trimmed V and J ends, which lost 5 bases and 0 bases, there was a span of 16 bases. The CDR3 loop spans 16 amino acids. The CDR3, as DNA: TGTGCCAGCAGTCTTCATCAGGGGTCTAGCACAGATACGCAGTATTTT. Its translation is CASSLHQGSSTDTQYF.

This clonotype was observed many times. The rearrangement links TRBV2 to TRBJ2-1; 14 bases map to TRBD2. V lost 7 bases, J lost 6 bases, and 5 bases stayed unmatched. Germline V gene data show CDR1 as SNHLY and CDR2 as FYNNEI. The CDR3 is 15 residues long. DNA for the CDR3: TGTGCCAGCACACGACTAGCGGGAGGGGTCAATGAGCAGTTCTTC. Its translation is CASTRLAGGVNEQFF.